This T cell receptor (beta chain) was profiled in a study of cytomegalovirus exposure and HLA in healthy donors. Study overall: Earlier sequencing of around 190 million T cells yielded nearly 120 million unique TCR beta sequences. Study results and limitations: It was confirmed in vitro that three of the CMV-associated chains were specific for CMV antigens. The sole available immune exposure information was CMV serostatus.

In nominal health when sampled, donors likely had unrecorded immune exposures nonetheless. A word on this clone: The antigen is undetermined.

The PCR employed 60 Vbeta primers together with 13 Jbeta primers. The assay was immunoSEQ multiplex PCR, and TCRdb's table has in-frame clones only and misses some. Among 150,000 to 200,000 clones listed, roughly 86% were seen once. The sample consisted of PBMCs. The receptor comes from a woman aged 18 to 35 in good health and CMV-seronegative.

As DNA, the CDR3 is TGCGCCAGCAGCCGACGACAGGGGTCCTACGAGCAGTACTTC. The encoded protein is CASSRRQGSYEQYF. The chain couples TRBV4-3 to TRBJ2-7; 8 bases are a match to TRBD1. CDR1 and CDR2 (germline): LGHNA, YSLEER. With 4 bases clipped from V and 1 base from J, the junction kept 3 bases outside the gene matches. The CDR3 runs 14 residues.